The entry that follows covers one T cell receptor (beta chain) sequence. Amplification used 60 Vbeta primers and 13 Jbeta primers. Only in-frame clones appear in the TCRdb table, and some are missing; sequencing was by immunoSEQ multiplex PCR. The table shows fewer than 200,000 clones, with nearly 80% occurring only once. Trimming took off 8 bases at V and 4 bases at J, with 6 bases between the two ends. This CDR3 comprises 11 residues. CDR1 MNHNS and CDR2 SASEGT come from the germline V gene. This record belongs to a study of cytomegalovirus exposure and HLA in healthy donors. Background on the study: In a previous analysis, about 100 million unique TCR beta sequences were found from 150 million to 200 million T cells.

Sequenced material: PBMCs. This sequence was found in a female donor in good health and CMV-seronegative. V usage is TRBV6-1 and J usage is TRBJ1-5; D is ambiguous. CDR3 sequence: CASSYNQPQHF. The CDR3 DNA reads as TGTGCCAGCTCGTATAATCAGCCCCAGCATTTT.